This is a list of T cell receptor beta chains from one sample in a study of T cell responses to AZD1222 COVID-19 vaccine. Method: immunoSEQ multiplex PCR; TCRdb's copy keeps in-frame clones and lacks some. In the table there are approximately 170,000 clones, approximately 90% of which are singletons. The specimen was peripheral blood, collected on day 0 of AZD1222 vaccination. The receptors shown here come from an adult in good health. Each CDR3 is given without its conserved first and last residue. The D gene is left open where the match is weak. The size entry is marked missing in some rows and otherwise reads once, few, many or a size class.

CDR3 protein: ASSLIRARSGPLPNYGYT
D gene: -
clone size: -
V gene: TRBV7-3
J gene: TRBJ1-2

CDR3 protein: ASSGETSGGPDTQY
D gene: TRBD2
clone size: -
V gene: TRBV9
J gene: TRBJ2-3

CDR3 protein: ASSLSGQGADSEQF
D gene: TRBD1
clone size: -
V gene: TRBV11-3
J gene: TRBJ2-1

CDR3 protein: ASSEQMSSYNEQF
D gene: -
clone size: -
V gene: TRBV6-6
J gene: TRBJ2-1

CDR3 protein: ASSFSYEQY
D gene: -
clone size: -
V gene: TRBV25-1
J gene: TRBJ2-7

CDR3 protein: ASATTGGASEQY
D gene: TRBD2
clone size: -
V gene: TRBV7-2
J gene: TRBJ2-7

CDR3 protein: ASSPIVGLGTSGGAYQETQY
D gene: TRBD2
clone size: -
V gene: TRBV27
J gene: TRBJ2-5

CDR3 protein: ASSFIPGQDAEQY
D gene: TRBD1
clone size: few
V gene: TRBV5-5
J gene: TRBJ2-7

CDR3 protein: ASKYSGTLSGEQY
D gene: -
clone size: -
V gene: TRBV6-5
J gene: TRBJ2-7

CDR3 protein: ASSFRGRESPLH
D gene: -
clone size: -
V gene: TRBV5-1
J gene: TRBJ1-6

CDR3 protein: ASSHRDQKLF
D gene: -
clone size: few
V gene: TRBV7-8
J gene: TRBJ1-4

CDR3 protein: SGQGIYNEQF
D gene: TRBD1
clone size: -
V gene: TRBV29-1
J gene: TRBJ2-1

CDR3 protein: ASSSQPDLAGVNEQF
D gene: TRBD2
clone size: -
V gene: TRBV7-4
J gene: TRBJ2-1

CDR3 protein: ASSQSSGNTIY
D gene: -
clone size: -
V gene: TRBV6-5
J gene: TRBJ1-3

CDR3 protein: ASSLGRVPDTQY
D gene: -
clone size: -
V gene: TRBV5-5
J gene: TRBJ2-3

CDR3 protein: ASSTSPGPPQGDTQY
D gene: -
clone size: -
V gene: TRBV4-3
J gene: TRBJ2-3

CDR3 protein: ASRPQGGRVTDTQY
D gene: -
clone size: -
V gene: TRBV27
J gene: TRBJ2-3

CDR3 protein: ASSRFSGANVLT
D gene: -
clone size: once
V gene: TRBV19
J gene: TRBJ2-6

CDR3 protein: ASSQPGTTEQF
D gene: -
clone size: -
V gene: TRBV4-2
J gene: TRBJ2-1

CDR3 protein: ASSLDGLAGSYEQY
D gene: TRBD2
clone size: -
V gene: TRBV7-2
J gene: TRBJ2-7

CDR3 protein: ASRSGDREDQPQH
D gene: TRBD1
clone size: -
V gene: TRBV25-1
J gene: TRBJ1-5

CDR3 protein: AISLPQVAANTGELF
D gene: -
clone size: -
V gene: TRBV10-3
J gene: TRBJ2-2

CDR3 protein: AWSASYNEQF
D gene: -
clone size: -
V gene: TRBV30
J gene: TRBJ2-1

CDR3 protein: SVPPPDRWEYGYT
D gene: -
clone size: -
V gene: TRBV29-1
J gene: TRBJ1-2

CDR3 protein: ATSVQGTGIGNEQF
D gene: TRBD1
clone size: -
V gene: TRBV15
J gene: TRBJ2-1

CDR3 protein: ASSLVMGQAYEQY
D gene: TRBD1
clone size: -
V gene: TRBV5-4
J gene: TRBJ2-7

CDR3 protein: ASSLIAGANVLT
D gene: -
clone size: -
V gene: TRBV4-2
J gene: TRBJ2-6

CDR3 protein: ATRDRRNTGELF
D gene: TRBD1
clone size: -
V gene: TRBV24-1
J gene: TRBJ2-2

CDR3 protein: SASSGAAWEKLF
D gene: -
clone size: -
V gene: TRBV20-1
J gene: TRBJ1-4

CDR3 protein: ASSSLTRQGMNTEAF
D gene: -
clone size: few
V gene: TRBV5-4
J gene: TRBJ1-1

CDR3 protein: ASSGGPQGRETQY
D gene: TRBD1
clone size: -
V gene: TRBV7-9
J gene: TRBJ2-5

CDR3 protein: ASSGLAGETWDYNEQF
D gene: TRBD2
clone size: -
V gene: TRBV7-9
J gene: TRBJ2-1

CDR3 protein: ASSLEGTSNIQY
D gene: -
clone size: -
V gene: TRBV5-1
J gene: TRBJ2-4

CDR3 protein: ASSLLRGTGGYGYT
D gene: TRBD1
clone size: -
V gene: TRBV7-2
J gene: TRBJ1-2

CDR3 protein: ASSLTSSNYGYT
D gene: -
clone size: few
V gene: TRBV7-9
J gene: TRBJ1-2

CDR3 protein: ASSQGGTGINSPLH
D gene: TRBD1
clone size: -
V gene: TRBV4-3
J gene: TRBJ1-6

CDR3 protein: ASSYGESQPQH
D gene: -
clone size: -
V gene: TRBV6-5
J gene: TRBJ1-5

CDR3 protein: ASSLDSRGGSEAF
D gene: -
clone size: -
V gene: TRBV11-3
J gene: TRBJ1-1

CDR3 protein: ASSQESYGYT
D gene: -
clone size: few
V gene: TRBV14
J gene: TRBJ1-2

CDR3 protein: ASSSPPRQGTETQY
D gene: TRBD1
clone size: -
V gene: TRBV19
J gene: TRBJ2-5

CDR3 protein: ASMKETEAF
D gene: -
clone size: -
V gene: TRBV2
J gene: TRBJ1-1

CDR3 protein: ASSEADTGELF
D gene: -
clone size: -
V gene: TRBV5-1
J gene: TRBJ2-2

CDR3 protein: ASSEAGTGAGNTIY
D gene: TRBD1
clone size: -
V gene: TRBV6-1
J gene: TRBJ1-3

CDR3 protein: ASSLQGSQPQH
D gene: -
clone size: -
V gene: TRBV6-5
J gene: TRBJ1-5